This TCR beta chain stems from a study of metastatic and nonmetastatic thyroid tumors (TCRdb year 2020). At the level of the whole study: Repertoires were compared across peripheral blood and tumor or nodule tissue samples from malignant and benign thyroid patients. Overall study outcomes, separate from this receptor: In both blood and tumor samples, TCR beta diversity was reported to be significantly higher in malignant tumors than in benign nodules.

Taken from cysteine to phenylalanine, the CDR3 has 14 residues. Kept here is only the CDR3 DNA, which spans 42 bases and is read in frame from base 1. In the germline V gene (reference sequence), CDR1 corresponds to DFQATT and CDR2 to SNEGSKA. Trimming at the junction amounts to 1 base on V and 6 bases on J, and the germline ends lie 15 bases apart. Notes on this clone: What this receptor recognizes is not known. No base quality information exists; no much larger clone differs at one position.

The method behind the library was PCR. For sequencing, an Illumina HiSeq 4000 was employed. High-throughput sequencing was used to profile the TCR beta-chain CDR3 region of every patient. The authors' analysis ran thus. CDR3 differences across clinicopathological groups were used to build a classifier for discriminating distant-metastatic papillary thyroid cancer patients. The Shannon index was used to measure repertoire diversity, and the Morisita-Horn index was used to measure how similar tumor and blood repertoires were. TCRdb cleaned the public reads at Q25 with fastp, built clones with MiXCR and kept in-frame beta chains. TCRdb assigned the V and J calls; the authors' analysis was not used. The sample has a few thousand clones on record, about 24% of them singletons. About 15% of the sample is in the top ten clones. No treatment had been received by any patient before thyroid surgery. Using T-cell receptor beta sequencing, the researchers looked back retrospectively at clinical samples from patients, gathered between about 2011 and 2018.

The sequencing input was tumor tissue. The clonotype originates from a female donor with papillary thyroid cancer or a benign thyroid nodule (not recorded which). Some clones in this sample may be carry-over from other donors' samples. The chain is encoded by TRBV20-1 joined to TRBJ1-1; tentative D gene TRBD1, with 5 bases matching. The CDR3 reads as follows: CSARGRAPGAEAFF. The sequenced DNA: TGCAGTGCTAGAGGCAGGGCTCCTGGGGCTGAAGCTTTCTTT.